Listed here is a single T cell receptor (beta chain). The data were obtained in a study of blood T cells in healthy people across ages. It was with a sample-barcoded 5' primer and a J-beta primer mix that a second PCR of roughly 7 to 11 cycles was run. Via MiXCR, TCRdb re-called the 5' RACE reads, giving one row per CDR3 protein. The repertoire holds over 500,000 distinct CDR3 sequences, with about 50% as singletons. V lost 6 bases, J lost 4 bases, and 11 bases lay in between. The CDR3 length is 12 residues. From germline, CDR1 is SQVTM and CDR2 ANQGSEA. Sequenced: blood. The sequence was collected from a woman aged 80 or over in good health. The chain has TRBV29-1 and TRBJ2-3, with D unclear. The CDR3 reads CSVVGMADTQYF. The CDR3 DNA reads as TGCAGCGTCGTTGGAATGGCAGATACGCAGTATTTT.